Shown below are 14 T cell receptor beta chains from a single sample sequenced in a study of blood T cell repertoires in COVID-19. Here immunoSEQ multiplex PCR was the method, and the copy in TCRdb shows in-frame clones only, minus some. The data show roughly 180,000 clones, with 60% to 85% seen just once and roughly 8% held by the top ten. Sequencing was carried out using peripheral blood. The receptors derive from a woman between 55 and 75 years old with COVID-19, enrolled during active disease.

The V call is TRBV10-3, the J call TRBJ2-3, with a possible D match to TRBD2 (6 bases). The CDR3 is 14 amino acids. Trimming stripped 2 bases from V and 3 bases from J, with 9 bases between. CDR1 is ENHRY and CDR2 is SYGVKD in the germline V gene. DNA for the CDR3: TGTGCCATCAGTGAGGGGCTAGCGACAGATACGCAGTATTTT. This sequence encodes CAISEGLATDTQYF.

The chain employs TRBV5-1 and TRBJ2-2, with 12 bases aligning to TRBD2. Looked up from germline, CDR1 is SGHRS and CDR2 is YFSETQ. J lost 4 bases, V lost 5 bases, and 12 bases had no gene match. The CDR3 runs 18 residues. The CDR3 is CASSRQTSGRSSTGELFF. For the CDR3, the DNA is TGCGCCAGCAGTCGTCAGACTAGCGGGAGATCGAGCACCGGGGAGCTGTTTTTT.

J is TRBJ2-2 and V is TRBV18, with D possibly being TRBD1 (5 bases). Germline V gene sequence: CDR1 KGHSH, CDR2 LQKENI. V was clipped by 6 bases and J by 2 bases, with 13 bases between them. The CDR3 runs 15 residues. This CDR3 is CASSVQVINTGELFF. The CDR3, as DNA: TGTGCCAGCTCGGTACAGGTCATTAACACCGGGGAGCTGTTTTTT.

This chain connects TRBV5-4 to TRBJ2-1, with D possibly TRBD2 on 6 matching bases. There are 15 residues in the CDR3. The germline CDR1 and CDR2 sequences are SGHNT and YYREEE (reference sequence). V was pared by 1 base and J by 6 bases, with 14 bases between. The CDR3 nucleotides read TGTGCCAGCAGCTTGCAGGCGGGACCCGGCAATGAGCAGTTCTTC. Translated: CASSLQAGPGNEQFF.

The V gene is TRBV23-1, the J gene TRBJ1-1; TRBD1 matches at 7 bases. TRBV23-1 is sorted into the ORF group, with uncertain function. This CDR3 comprises 16 residues. The trim removed 0 bases at V and 1 base at J, leaving 5 bases unmatched. Here the CDR3 reads CASSQSSDRENTEAFF. The CDR3 DNA follows: TGCGCCAGCAGTCAATCCTCCGACAGGGAGAACACTGAAGCTTTCTTT.

The rearrangement links TRBV5-1 to TRBJ1-4; TRBD1 might be the D (5 bases). This CDR3 contains 17 residues. V dropped 5 bases and J dropped 0 bases, with 17 bases sitting between them. Germline V gene sequence: CDR1 SGHRS, CDR2 YFSETQ. CDR3 sequence reads: CASRPDQGGSTNEKLFF. The CDR3 coding sequence is TGCGCCAGCAGGCCAGATCAGGGAGGTTCAACTAATGAAAAACTGTTTTTT.

This clone was found a few times. The chain links TRBV6-5 to TRBJ2-7, with TRBD1 as a possible D gene (5 bases). V lost 6 bases to trimming and J lost 5 bases, with 17 bases between them. The germline gives CDR1 MNHEY, CDR2 SVGAGI. There are 14 residues in the CDR3. The CDR3 loop is CASRTYGRENEQYF. CDR3 in DNA: TGTGCCAGCAGGACATATGGCAGGGAAAACGAGCAGTACTTC.

This clone was seen just once. The CDR3 sequence: CASTPGGLAGVEDTQYF. Here the CDR3 DNA reads TGTGCCAGCACCCCGGGAGGGCTAGCGGGAGTAGAAGATACGCAGTATTTT. V usage is TRBV5-4 and J usage is TRBJ2-3; 10 bases are shared with TRBD2. This CDR3 comprises 17 residues. The germline CDR1 and CDR2 sequences are SGHNT and YYREEE (reference sequence). J was trimmed by 5 bases and V by 6 bases; bases with no gene match: 15. Full variable domain (outside the CDR3, taken from reference TRBV5-4 and TRBJ2-3): ETGVTQSPTHLIKTRGQQVTLRCSSQSGHNTVSWYQQALGQGPQFIFQYYREEENGRGNFPPRFSGLQFPNYSSELNVNALELDDSALYLCASTPGGLAGVEDTQYFGPGTRLTVL.

The CDR3 is CAIQTSGAPYEQYF. CDR3 nucleotide sequence: TGTGCCATCCAGACTAGCGGGGCCCCCTACGAGCAGTACTTC. V and J are TRBV10-3 and TRBJ2-7; 11 positions match TRBD2. The CDR3 has 14 amino acids. CDR1 is ENHRY and CDR2 is SYGVKD in the germline V gene. J was trimmed by 2 bases and V by 8 bases; bases with no gene match: 5.

This sequence joins TRBV7-2 and TRBJ1-2, with D maybe TRBD1 (5 bases). From germline, CDR1 is SGHTA and CDR2 FQGNSA. This CDR3 has 15 residues. V was cut by 3 bases and J by 0 bases, with 11 bases left in between. In nucleotides, the CDR3 is TGTGCCAGCAGCTTTGCAGGGCCAGCTAACTATGGCTACACCTTC. As protein: CASSFAGPANYGYTF. Based on the CDR3 plus reference TRBV7-2 and TRBJ1-2, the full variable domain is GAGVSQSPSNKVTEKGKDVELRCDPISGHTALYWYRQSLGQGLEFLIYFQGNSAPDKSGLPSDRFSAERTGGSVSTLTIQRTQQEDSAVYLCASSFAGPANYGYTFGSGTRLTVV.

The genes are TRBV9 and TRBJ2-2, with TRBD1 matching over 7 bases. The CDR3 is made up of 16 amino acids. CDR1 SGDLS and CDR2 YYNGEE come from the germline V gene. Trimming removed 2 bases from V and 1 base from J; junction bases left unmatched: 5. The CDR3 reads CASSVSGTENTGELFF. CDR3 DNA: TGTGCCAGCAGCGTCTCCGGGACAGAGAACACCGGGGAGCTGTTTTTT.

The chain joins TRBV7-2 to TRBJ2-7; D perhaps matches TRBD2 (5 bases). With 6 bases removed from V and 1 base from J, the gap between germline ends came to 16 bases. CDR1 SGHTA and CDR2 FQGNSA come from the germline V gene. The CDR3 spans 15 residues. CDR3 sequence (DNA): TGTGCCAGCAGACCTGCTCTAGCAGGATCCTACGAGCAGTACTTC. Translated: CASRPALAGSYEQYF.

Concerning this clone itself: Compared with germline, one end of the junction differs, possibly owing to a read error. The chain has TRBV9 and TRBJ2-3, with 9 bases fitting TRBD2. The CDR3 has 15 residues. Germline CDR1 and CDR2: SGDLS and YYNGEE. CDR3 in DNA: TGTGCCCGCAGCGTAGGCGGGGGGGCGGGAGATACGCAGTATTTT. Protein sequence: CARSVGGGAGDTQYF.

The CDR3 bases are TGTGCCAGCAGCTTAGGTACCGAGAGTGAAAAACTGTTTTTT. As protein: CASSLGTESEKLFF. The V gene is TRBV7-9, the J gene TRBJ1-4, with D hard to call. Trimming left V 1 base short and J 7 bases short, with 10 bases between. Germline values: CDR1 SEHNR, CDR2 FQNEAQ (reference sequence). This CDR3 has 14 amino acids.